The following is a T cell receptor beta chain sequence with its context. Its target is unknown. Study-level results: In terms of TCR gene usage, tumor memory CD4+ T cells clustered together with blood and lymph node memory CD4+ cells, as well as with lymph node naive CD4+ cells. Tumor Treg TCRs overlapped most with tumor naive CD4+ cells. Whole repertoires were not studied in the larger cohort, only one V-J beta rearrangement.

Full-length variable regions came from constant-region reverse primers plus semi-nested Nested Universal Primer A PCR. Each CDR3 protein gets one entry after TCRdb re-called the 5' RACE reads with MiXCR. The sample records approximately 8,200 distinct CDR3 sequences, 65% to 70% being singletons. The CDR3 sequence is 14 residues long. The junction had 4 bases not matched to a gene; V was cut back by 4 bases and J by 6 bases. The sequenced material came from tumor-infiltrating naive CD4+ T cells sorted from the breast tumor. Regarding subset: naive CD4+ T cells, CD4+CD45RA+CD25-. The rearrangement links TRBV12-3 or TRBV12-4 to TRBJ2-1; TRBD1 matches 9 bases. The origin of this receptor is a female donor with breast cancer. In DNA, the CDR3 is TGTGCCAGCAGTTGGGGGACAGGGATCAATGAGCAGTTCTTC. This codes for CASSWGTGINEQFF.